This T cell receptor (beta chain) was sequenced during a study of cytomegalovirus exposure and HLA in healthy donors. Study observations and caveats: Cytomegalovirus-associated status was assigned to approximately 160 TCR beta chains.

Profiled with immunoSEQ multiplex PCR; TCRdb holds only in-frame clones, not every one. The sample consists of 150,000 or so clones, 86% of them appearing once. Note on this clone: Its target is not known.

The sequence was obtained from a human donor in good health. The sequencing input was PBMCs.

CDR3: CASSLVMSAGERADTQYF. The CDR3 DNA reads TGTGCCAGCAGTTTGGTAATGTCGGCAGGGGAACGCGCAGATACGCAGTATTTT. The rearrangement uses TRBV27 and TRBJ2-3, with D perhaps matching TRBD1 (6 bases). Looked up from germline, CDR1 is MNHEY and CDR2 is SMNVEV (reference sequence). The CDR3 runs 18 residues. Trimming took 3 bases from V and 4 from J, leaving 23 bases between them.